One sample yielded the 2 T cell receptor beta chains listed below, sequenced in a study of cytomegalovirus exposure and HLA in healthy donors. Primers: 60 Vbeta forward and 13 Jbeta reverse. Profiled with immunoSEQ multiplex PCR; TCRdb holds only in-frame clones, not every one. The profile shows more than 55,000 clones, 80% of them singletons. Material: PBMCs. Every receptor here comes from a woman aged 40 to 55 in good health and CMV-seronegative.

CDR3 DNA: TGTGCCAGCAGTTCCTTTAGCGGGTCGAGCTCCTACGAGCAGTACTTC. Residues: CASSSFSGSSSYEQYF. The V gene is TRBV28, the J gene TRBJ2-7; TRBD2 matches 7 bases. Looked up from germline, CDR1 is MDHEN and CDR2 is SYDVKM. V gave up 4 bases and J gave up 0 bases; unmatched junction bases: 9. The CDR3 is 16 amino acids.

The CDR3 nucleotides read TGTGCCAGCAGCCCTACAGGGGAGACCTACGAGCAGTACTTC. It specifies CASSPTGETYEQYF. The chain joins TRBV7-9 to TRBJ2-7; TRBD1 matches at 7 bases. After removal of 5 bases from V and 2 bases from J, the junction contained 6 bases not matched to a gene. The CDR3 is made up of 14 amino acids. Germline V lookup: CDR1 SEHNR, CDR2 FQNEAQ (reference sequence).